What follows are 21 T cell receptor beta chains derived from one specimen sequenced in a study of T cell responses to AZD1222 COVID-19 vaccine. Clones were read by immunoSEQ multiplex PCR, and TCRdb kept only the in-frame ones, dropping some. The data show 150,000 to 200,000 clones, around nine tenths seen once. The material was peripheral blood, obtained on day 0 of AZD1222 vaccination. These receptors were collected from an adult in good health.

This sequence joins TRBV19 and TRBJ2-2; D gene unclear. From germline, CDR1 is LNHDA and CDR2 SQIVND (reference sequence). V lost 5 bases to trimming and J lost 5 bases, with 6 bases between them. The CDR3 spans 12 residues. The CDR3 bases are TGTGCCAGTAGTCTTAAAACCGGGGAGCTGTTTTTT. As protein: CASSLKTGELFF.

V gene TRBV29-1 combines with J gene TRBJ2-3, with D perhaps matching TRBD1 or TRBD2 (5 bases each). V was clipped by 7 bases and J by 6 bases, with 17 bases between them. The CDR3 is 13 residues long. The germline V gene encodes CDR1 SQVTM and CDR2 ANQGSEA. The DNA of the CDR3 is TGCAGCGCCCACCCGGCAGGGAGTGATACGCAGTATTTT. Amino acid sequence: CSAHPAGSDTQYF.

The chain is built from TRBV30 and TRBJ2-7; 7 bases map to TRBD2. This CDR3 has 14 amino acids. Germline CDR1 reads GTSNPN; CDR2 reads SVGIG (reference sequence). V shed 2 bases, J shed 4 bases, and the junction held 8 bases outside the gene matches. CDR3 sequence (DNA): TGTGCCTGGAGTAAAGGACTAGATTTTTACGAGCAGTACTTC. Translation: CAWSKGLDFYEQYF. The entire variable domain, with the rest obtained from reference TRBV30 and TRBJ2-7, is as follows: SQTIHQWPATLVQPVGSPLSLECTVEGTSNPNLYWYRQAAGRGLQLLFYSVGIGQISSEVPQNLSASRPQDRQFILSSKKLLLSDSGFYLCAWSKGLDFYEQYFGPGTRLTVT.

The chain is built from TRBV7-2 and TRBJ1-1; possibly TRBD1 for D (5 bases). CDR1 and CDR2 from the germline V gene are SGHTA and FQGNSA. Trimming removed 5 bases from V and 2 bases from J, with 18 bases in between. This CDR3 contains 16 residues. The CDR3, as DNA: TGTGCCAGCAGCCGGCGAAAGGGACTTACTAACACTGAAGCTTTCTTT. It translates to CASSRRKGLTNTEAFF.

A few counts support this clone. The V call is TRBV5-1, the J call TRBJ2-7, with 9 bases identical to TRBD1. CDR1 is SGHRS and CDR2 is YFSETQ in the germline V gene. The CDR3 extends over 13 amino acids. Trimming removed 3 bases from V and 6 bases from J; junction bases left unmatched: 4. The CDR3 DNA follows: TGCGCCAGCAGCTCCGGGACAGGGATCGAGCAGTACTTC. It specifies CASSSGTGIEQYF.

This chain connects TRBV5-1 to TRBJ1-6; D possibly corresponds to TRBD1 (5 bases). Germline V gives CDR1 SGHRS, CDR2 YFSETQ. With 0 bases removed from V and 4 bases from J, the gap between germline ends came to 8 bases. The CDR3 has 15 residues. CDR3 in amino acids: CASSLGREYNSPLHF. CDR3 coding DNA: TGCGCCAGCAGCTTGGGCAGGGAGTATAATTCACCCCTCCACTTT.

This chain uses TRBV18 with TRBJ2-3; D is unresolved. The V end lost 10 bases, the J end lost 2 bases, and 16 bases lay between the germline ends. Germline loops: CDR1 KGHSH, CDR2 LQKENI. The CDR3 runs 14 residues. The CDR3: CATSERLLTDTQYF. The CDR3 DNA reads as TGTGCCACCTCTGAGAGACTCCTCACAGATACGCAGTATTTT.

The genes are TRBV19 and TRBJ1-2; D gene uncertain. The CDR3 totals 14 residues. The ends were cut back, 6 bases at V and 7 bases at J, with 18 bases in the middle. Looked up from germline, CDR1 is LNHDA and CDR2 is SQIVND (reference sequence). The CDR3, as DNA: TGTGCCAGTAGGAGGAGCACTAACGAGGGTGGCTACACCTTC. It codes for CASRRSTNEGGYTF. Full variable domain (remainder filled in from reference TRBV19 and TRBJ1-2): DGGITQSPKYLFRKEGQNVTLSCEQNLNHDAMYWYRQDPGQGLRLIYYSQIVNDFQKGDIAEGYSVSREKKESFPLTVTSAQKNPTAFYLCASRRSTNEGGYTFGSGTRLTVV.

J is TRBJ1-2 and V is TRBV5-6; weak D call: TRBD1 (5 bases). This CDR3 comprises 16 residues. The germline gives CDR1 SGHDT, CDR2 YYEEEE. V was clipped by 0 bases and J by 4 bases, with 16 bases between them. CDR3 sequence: CASSLGGPGYTYGYTF. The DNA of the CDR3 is TGTGCCAGCAGCTTGGGTGGCCCAGGGTATACCTATGGCTACACCTTC. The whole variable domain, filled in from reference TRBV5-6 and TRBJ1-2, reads DAGVTQSPTHLIKTRGQQVTLRCSPKSGHDTVSWYQQALGQGPQFIFQYYEEEERQRGNFPDRFSGHQFPNYSSELNVNALLLGDSALYLCASSLGGPGYTYGYTFGSGTRLTVV.

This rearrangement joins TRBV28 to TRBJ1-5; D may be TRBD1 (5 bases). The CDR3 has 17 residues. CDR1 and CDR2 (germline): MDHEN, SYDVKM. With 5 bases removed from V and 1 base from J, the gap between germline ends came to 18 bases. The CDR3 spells CASSPALRTRSNQPQHF. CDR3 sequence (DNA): TGTGCCAGCAGTCCCGCCCTACGGACAAGAAGCAATCAGCCCCAGCATTTT.

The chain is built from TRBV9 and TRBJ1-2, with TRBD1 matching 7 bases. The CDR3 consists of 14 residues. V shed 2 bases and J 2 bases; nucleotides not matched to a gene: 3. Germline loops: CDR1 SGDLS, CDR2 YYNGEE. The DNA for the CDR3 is TGTGCCAGCAGCGTCGGGACAGACAACTATGGCTACACCTTC. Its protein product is CASSVGTDNYGYTF.

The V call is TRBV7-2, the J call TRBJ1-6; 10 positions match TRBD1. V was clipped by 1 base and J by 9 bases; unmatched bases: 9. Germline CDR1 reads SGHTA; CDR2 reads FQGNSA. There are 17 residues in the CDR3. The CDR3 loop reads CASSLGTAGQGSSPLHF. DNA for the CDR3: TGTGCCAGCAGCTTAGGGACCGCGGGACAGGGGTCTTCACCCCTCCACTTT. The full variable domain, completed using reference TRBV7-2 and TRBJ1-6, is GAGVSQSPSNKVTEKGKDVELRCDPISGHTALYWYRQSLGQGLEFLIYFQGNSAPDKSGLPSDRFSAERTGGSVSTLTIQRTQQEDSAVYLCASSLGTAGQGSSPLHFGNGTRLTVT.

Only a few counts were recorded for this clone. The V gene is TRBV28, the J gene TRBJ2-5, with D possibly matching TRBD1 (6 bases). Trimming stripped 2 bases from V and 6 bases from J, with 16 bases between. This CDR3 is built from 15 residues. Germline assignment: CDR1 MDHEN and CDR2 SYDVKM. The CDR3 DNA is TGTGCCAGCAGTTTACCAGGGGCTCAGGTGAAGACCCAGTACTTC. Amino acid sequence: CASSLPGAQVKTQYF.

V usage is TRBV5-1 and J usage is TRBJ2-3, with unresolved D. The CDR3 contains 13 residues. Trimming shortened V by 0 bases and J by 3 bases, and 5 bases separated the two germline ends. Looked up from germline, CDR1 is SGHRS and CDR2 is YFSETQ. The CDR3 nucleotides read TGCGCCAGCAGCTTGGAGAATACAGATACGCAGTATTTT. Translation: CASSLENTDTQYF.

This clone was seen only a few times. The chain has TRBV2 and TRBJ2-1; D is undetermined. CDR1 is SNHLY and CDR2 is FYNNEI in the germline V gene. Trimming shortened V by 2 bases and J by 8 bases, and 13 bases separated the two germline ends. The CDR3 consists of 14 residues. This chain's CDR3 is CASSESPGLDEQFF. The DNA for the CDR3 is TGTGCCAGCAGTGAATCACCAGGTCTCGATGAGCAGTTCTTC.

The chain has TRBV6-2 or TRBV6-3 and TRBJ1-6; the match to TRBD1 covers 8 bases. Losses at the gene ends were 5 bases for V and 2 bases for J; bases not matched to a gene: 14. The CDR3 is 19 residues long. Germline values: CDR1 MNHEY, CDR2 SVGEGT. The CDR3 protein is CASSAAPGGRLAYNSPLHF. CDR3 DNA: TGTGCCAGCAGTGCGGCCCCAGGGGGCAGGCTGGCCTATAATTCACCCCTCCACTTT.

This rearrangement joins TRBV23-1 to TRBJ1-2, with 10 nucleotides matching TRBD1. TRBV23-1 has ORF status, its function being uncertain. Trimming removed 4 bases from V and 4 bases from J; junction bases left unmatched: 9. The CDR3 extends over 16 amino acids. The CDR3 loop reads CASSPAVGQGSYGYTF. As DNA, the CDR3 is TGCGCCAGCAGTCCAGCAGTGGGACAGGGGAGCTATGGCTACACCTTC.

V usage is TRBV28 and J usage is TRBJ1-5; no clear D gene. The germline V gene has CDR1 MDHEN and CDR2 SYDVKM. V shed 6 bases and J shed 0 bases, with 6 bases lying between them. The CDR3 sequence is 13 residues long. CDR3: CASRPDSNQPQHF. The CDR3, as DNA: TGTGCCAGCAGGCCAGATAGCAATCAGCCCCAGCATTTT.

The CDR3, as DNA: TGTGCCAGCAGCCACGACAGCCAGCCCCAGCATTTT. Translating gives CASSHDSQPQHF. V is TRBV12-3 or TRBV12-4 and J is TRBJ1-5; TRBD1 is a possible D gene (5 bases). The CDR3 covers 12 residues. V was trimmed by 6 bases and J by 7 bases, leaving 10 bases between them.

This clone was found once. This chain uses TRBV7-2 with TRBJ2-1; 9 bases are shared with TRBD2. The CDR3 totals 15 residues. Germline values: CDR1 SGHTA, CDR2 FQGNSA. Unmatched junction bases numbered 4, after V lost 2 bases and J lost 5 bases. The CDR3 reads CASSLWAGGDNEQFF. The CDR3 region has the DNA TGTGCCAGCAGCTTATGGGCGGGGGGGGACAATGAGCAGTTCTTC. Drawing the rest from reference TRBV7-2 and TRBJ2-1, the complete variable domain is GAGVSQSPSNKVTEKGKDVELRCDPISGHTALYWYRQSLGQGLEFLIYFQGNSAPDKSGLPSDRFSAERTGGSVSTLTIQRTQQEDSAVYLCASSLWAGGDNEQFFGPGTRLTVL.

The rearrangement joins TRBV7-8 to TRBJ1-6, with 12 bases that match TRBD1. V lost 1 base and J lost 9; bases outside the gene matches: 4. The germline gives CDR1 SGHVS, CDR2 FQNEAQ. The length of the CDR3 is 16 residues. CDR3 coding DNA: TGTGCCAGCAGCTTAGTAGGGACAGGGGGCCGTTCACCCCTCCACTTT. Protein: CASSLVGTGGRSPLHF.